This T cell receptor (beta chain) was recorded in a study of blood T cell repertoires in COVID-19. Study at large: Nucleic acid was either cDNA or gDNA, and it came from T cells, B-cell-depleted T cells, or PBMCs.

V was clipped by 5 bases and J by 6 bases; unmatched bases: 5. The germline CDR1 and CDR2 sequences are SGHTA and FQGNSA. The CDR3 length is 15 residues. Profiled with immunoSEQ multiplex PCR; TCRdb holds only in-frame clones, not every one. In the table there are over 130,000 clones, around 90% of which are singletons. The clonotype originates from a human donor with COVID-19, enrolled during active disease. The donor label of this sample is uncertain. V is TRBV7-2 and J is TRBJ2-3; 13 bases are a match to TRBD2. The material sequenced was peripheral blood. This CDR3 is CASSPLLAGGDTQYF. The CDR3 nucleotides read TGTGCCAGCAGCCCCTTACTAGCGGGAGGGGATACGCAGTATTTT.